This is a list of T cell receptor beta chains from one sample in a study of memory CD4+ T cells and cytomegalovirus serostatus. Generated by immunoSEQ multiplex PCR, the TCRdb table keeps only in-frame clones and is missing some. There are fewer than 50,000 clones in the sample; about 80% occur only once, and around 1.1% lies in the top ten. The material sequenced was memory CD4+ T cells from blood. The receptors derive from an adult in good health and CMV-seronegative. The CDR3 runs from the conserved cysteine through the conserved F or W. D genes are given only for firm matches. The size field is filled for only some rows; it gives once, few, many or a size class.

V	size	length	D	J	DNA	CDR3
TRBV6-6	.	13	.	TRBJ2-3	TGTGCCAGCAGCGGAGGGCCCGGAGATACGCAGTATTTT	CASSGGPGDTQYF
TRBV7-2	.	13	.	TRBJ2-7	TGTGCCAGCAGCTTAGGACTCCTCAGGGAGCAGTACTTC	CASSLGLLREQYF
TRBV25-1	.	14	.	TRBJ1-1	TGTGCCAGCAGTCAAAAGCACCAGGGGCCTGAAGCTTTCTTT	CASSQKHQGPEAFF
TRBV25-1	medium-sized	13	.	TRBJ1-1	TGTGCCAGCAGTGAGTTATGGGGGGGCAGCGCTTTCTTT	CASSELWGGSAFF
TRBV7-2	.	14	.	TRBJ1-5	TGTGCCAGCAGCTTATTGGCGGGCCCGGGGCCCCAGCATTTT	CASSLLAGPGPQHF
TRBV19	.	14	.	TRBJ2-1	TGTGCCAGTAGTAGAACCGGGGCGTACAATGAGCAGTTCTTC	CASSRTGAYNEQFF
TRBV5-6	.	15	.	TRBJ2-2	TGTGCCAGCAGCTTGGGCGACAGGATGAACGGGAAGCTGTTTTTT	CASSLGDRMNGKLFF
TRBV10-3	few	15	.	TRBJ1-6	TGTGCCATCAGCACGACAGGACGTACCGATTCACCCCTCCACTTT	CAISTTGRTDSPLHF
TRBV7-9	few	15	TRBD1	TRBJ1-2	TGTGCCAGCAGCCCAGGACAGGGGGAGTTCTATGGCTACACCTTC	CASSPGQGEFYGYTF
TRBV6-5	.	14	TRBD1	TRBJ1-2	TGTGCCAGCAGTTATATACAGGGGGCCCGTGGCTACACCTTC	CASSYIQGARGYTF
TRBV29-1	.	13	TRBD1	TRBJ2-3	TGCAGCGTTGATCCAGGGGGCGTGGATACGCAGTATTTT	CSVDPGGVDTQYF